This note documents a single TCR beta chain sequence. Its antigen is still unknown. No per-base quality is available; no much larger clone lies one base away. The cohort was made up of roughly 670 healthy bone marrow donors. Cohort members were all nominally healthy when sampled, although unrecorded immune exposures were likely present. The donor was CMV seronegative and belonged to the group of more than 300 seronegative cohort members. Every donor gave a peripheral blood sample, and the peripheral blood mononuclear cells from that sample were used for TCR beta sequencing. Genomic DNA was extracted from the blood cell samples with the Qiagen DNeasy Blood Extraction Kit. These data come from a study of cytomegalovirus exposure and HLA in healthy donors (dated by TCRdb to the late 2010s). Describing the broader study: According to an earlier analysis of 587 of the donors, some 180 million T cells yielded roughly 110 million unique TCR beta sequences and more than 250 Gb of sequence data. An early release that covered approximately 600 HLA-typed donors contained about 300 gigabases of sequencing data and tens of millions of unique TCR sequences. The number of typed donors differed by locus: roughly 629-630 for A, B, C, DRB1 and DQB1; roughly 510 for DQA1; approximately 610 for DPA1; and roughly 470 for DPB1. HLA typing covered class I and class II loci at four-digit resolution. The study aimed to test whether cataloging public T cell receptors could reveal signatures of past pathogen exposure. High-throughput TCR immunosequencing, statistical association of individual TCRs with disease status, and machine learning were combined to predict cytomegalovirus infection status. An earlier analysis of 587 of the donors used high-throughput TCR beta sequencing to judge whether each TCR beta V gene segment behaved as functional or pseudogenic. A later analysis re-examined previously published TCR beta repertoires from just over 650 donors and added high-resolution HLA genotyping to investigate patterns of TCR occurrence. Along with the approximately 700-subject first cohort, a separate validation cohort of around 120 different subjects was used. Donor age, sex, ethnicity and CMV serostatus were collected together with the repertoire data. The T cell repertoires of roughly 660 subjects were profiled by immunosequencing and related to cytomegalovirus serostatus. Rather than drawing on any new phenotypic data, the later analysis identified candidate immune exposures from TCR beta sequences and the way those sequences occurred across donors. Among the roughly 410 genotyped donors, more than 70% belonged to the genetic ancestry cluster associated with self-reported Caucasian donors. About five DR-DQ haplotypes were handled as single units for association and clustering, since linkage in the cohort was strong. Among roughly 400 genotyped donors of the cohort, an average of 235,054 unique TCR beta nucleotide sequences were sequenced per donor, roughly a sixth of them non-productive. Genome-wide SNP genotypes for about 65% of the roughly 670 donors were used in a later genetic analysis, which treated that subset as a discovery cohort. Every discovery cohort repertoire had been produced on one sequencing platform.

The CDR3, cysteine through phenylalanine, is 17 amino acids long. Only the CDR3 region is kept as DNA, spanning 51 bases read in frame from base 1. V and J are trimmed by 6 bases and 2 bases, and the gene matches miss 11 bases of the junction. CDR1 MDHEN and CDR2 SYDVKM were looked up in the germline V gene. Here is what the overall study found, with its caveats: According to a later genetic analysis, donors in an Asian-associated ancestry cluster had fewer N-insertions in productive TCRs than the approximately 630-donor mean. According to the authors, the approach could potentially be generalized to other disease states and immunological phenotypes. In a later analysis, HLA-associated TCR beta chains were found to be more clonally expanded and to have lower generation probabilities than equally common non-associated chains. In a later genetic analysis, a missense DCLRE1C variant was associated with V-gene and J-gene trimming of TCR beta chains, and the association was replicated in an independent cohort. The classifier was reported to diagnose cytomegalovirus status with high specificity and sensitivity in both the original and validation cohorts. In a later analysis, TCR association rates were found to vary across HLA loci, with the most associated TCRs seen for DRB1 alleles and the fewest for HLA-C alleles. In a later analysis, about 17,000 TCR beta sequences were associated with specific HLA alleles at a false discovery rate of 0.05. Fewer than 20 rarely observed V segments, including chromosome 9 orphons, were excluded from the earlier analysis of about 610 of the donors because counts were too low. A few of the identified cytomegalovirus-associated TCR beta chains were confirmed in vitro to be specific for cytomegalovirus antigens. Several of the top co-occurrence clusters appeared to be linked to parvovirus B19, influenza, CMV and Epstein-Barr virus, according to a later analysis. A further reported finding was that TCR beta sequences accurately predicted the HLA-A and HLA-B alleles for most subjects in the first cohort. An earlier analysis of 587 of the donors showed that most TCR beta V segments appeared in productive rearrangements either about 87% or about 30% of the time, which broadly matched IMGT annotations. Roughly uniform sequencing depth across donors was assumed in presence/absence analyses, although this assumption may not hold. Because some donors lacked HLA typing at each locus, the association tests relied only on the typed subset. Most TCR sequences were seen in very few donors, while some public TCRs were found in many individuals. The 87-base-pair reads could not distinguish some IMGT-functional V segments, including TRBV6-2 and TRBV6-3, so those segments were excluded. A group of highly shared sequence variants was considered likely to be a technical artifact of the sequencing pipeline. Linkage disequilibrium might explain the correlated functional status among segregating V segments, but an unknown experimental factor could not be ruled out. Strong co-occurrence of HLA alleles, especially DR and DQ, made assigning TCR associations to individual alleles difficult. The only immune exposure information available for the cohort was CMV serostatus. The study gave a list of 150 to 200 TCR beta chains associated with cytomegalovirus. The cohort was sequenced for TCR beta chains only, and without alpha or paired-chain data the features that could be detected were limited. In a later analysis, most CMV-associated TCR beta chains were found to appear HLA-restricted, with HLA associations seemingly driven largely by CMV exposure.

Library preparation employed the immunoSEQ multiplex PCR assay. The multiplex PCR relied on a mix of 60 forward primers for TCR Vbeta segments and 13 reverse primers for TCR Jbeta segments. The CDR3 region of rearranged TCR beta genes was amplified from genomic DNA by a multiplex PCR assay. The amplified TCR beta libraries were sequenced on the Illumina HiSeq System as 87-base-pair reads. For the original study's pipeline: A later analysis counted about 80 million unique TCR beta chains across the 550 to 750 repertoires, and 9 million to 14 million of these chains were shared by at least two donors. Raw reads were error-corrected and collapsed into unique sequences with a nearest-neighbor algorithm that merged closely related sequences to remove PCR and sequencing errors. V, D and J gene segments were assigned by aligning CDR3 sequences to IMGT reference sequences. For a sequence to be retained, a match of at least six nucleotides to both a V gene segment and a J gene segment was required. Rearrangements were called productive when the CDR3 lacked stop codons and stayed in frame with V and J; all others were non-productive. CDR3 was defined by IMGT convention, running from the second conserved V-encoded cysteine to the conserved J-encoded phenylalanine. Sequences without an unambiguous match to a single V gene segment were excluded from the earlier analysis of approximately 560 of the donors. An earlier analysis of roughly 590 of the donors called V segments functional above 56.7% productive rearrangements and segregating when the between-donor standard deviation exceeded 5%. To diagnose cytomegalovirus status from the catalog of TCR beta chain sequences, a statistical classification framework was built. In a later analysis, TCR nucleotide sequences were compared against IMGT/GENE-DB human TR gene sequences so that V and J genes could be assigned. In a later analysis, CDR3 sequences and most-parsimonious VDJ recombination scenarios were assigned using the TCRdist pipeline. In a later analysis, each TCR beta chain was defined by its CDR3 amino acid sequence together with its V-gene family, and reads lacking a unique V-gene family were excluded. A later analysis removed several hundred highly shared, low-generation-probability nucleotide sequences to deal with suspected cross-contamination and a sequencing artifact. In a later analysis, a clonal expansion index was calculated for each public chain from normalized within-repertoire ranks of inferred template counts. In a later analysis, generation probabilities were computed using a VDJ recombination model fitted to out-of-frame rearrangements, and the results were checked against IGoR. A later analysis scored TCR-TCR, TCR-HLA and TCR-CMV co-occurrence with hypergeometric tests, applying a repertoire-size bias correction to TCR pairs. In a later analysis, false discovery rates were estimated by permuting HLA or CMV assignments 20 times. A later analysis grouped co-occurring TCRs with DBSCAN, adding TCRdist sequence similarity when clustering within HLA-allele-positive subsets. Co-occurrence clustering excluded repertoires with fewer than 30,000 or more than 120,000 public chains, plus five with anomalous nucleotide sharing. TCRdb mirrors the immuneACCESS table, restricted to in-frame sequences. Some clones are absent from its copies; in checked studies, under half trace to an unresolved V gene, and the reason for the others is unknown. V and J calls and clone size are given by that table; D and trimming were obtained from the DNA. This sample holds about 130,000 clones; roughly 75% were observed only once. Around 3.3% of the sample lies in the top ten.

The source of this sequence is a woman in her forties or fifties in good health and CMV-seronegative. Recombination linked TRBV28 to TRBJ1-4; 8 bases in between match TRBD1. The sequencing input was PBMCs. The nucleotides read TGTGCCAGCAGCTCCGGGACAGGACTTTCCACTAATGAAAAACTGTTTTTT. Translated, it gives CASSSGTGLSTNEKLFF.